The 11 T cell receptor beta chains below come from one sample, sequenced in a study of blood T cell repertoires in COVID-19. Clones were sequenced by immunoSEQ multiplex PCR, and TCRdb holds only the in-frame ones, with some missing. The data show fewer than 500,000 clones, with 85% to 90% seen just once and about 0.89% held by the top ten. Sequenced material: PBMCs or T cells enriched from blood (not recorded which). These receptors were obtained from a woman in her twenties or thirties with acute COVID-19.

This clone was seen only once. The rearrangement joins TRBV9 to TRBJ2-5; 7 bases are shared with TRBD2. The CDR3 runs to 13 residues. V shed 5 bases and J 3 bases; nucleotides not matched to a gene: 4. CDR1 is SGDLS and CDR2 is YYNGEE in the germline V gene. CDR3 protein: CASRAGTKETQYF. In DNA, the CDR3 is TGTGCCAGCAGAGCCGGGACTAAAGAGACCCAGTACTTC.

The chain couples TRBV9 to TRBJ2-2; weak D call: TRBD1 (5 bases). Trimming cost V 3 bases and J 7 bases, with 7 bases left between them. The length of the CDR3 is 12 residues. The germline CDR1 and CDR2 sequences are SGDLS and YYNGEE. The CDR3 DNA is TGTGCCAGCAGCGGGGGCGGCGGGGAGCTGTTTTTT. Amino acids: CASSGGGGELFF.

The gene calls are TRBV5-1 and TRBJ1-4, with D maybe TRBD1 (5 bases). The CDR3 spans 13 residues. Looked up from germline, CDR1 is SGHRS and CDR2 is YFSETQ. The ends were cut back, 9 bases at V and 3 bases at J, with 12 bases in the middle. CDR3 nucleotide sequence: TGCGCCACCTCACAGGCCTCTAATGAAAAACTGTTTTTT. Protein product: CATSQASNEKLFF.

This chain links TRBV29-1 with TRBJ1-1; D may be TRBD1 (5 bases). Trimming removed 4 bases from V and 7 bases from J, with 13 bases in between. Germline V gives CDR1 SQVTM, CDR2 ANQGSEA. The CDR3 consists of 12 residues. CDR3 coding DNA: TGCAGCGTTGTGCCCAGGGCTAATGAAGCTTTCTTT. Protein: CSVVPRANEAFF.

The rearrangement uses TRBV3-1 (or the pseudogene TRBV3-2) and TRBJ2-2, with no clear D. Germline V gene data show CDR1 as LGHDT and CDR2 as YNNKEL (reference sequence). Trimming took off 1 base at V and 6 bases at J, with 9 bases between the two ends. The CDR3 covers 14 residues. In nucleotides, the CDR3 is TGTGCCAGCAGCCAAGCTAGTGGAGCCGGGGAGCTGTTTTTT. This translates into CASSQASGAGELFF.

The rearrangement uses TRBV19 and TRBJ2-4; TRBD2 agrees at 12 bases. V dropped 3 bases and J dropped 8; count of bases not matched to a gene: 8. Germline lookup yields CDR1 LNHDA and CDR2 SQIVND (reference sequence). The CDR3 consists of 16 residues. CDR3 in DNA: TGTGCCAGTAGTATCAGCCTAGCGGGGGGGCCGTACATTCAGTACTTC. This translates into CASSISLAGGPYIQYF.

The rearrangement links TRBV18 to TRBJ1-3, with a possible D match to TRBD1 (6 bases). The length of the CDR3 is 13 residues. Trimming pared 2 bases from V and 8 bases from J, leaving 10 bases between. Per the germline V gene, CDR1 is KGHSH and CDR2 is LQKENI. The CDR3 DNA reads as TGTGCCAGCTCACCAAGCCAGGGGCACACCATATATTTT. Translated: CASSPSQGHTIYF.

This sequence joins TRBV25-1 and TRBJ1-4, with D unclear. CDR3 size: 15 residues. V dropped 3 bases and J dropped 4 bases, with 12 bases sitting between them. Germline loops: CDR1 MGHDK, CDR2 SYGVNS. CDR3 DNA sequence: TGTGCCAGCAGTGACTTGGGGAGGCTTAATGAAAAACTGTTTTTT. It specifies CASSDLGRLNEKLFF.

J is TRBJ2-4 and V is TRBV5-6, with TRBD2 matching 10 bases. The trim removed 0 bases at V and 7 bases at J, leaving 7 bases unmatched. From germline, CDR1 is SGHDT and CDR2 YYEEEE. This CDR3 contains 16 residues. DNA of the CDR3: TGTGCCAGCAGCTTGGAGCCTAGCGGGGGCTTCAACATTCAGTACTTC. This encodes CASSLEPSGGFNIQYF.

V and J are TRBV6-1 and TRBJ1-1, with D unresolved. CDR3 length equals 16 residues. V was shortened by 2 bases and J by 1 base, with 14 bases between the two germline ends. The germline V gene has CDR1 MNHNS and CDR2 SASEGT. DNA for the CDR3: TGTGCCAGCAGTGAACGGACTGGGCTCCAGAACACTGAAGCTTTCTTT. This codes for CASSERTGLQNTEAFF.

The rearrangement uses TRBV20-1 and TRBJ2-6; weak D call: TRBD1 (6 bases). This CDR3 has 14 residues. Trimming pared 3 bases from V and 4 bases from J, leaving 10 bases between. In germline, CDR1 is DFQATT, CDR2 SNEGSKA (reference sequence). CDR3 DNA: TGCAGTGCTAGTGACAGGCTCGGGGCCAACGTCCTGACTTTC. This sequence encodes CSASDRLGANVLTF.